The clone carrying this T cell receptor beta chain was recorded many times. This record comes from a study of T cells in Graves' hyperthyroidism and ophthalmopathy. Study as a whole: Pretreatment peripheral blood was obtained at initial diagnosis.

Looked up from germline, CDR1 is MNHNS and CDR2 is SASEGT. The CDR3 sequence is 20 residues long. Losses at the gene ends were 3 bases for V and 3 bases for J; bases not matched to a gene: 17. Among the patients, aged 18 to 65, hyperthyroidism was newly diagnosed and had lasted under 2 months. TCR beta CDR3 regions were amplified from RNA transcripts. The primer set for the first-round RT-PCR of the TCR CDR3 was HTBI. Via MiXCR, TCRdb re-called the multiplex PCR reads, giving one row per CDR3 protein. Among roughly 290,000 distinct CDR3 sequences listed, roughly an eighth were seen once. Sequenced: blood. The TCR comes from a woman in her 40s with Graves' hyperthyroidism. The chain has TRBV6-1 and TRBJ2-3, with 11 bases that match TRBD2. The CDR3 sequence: CASSDYFRLAGHRMTDTQYF. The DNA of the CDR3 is TGTGCCAGCAGTGACTACTTCCGACTAGCGGGACATCGTATGACAGATACGCAGTATTTT.